These T cell receptor beta chains were read from a single sample in a study of identical twins. Via MiXCR, TCRdb re-called the 5' RACE reads, giving one row per CDR3 protein. Among 200,000 to 250,000 distinct CDR3 sequences listed, about 6.7% were seen once. The same sample was also used in a study of T cells expressing NK-cell markers.

The material sequenced was CD8+ T cells sorted from blood. The receptors were gathered from a woman younger than 30 in good health. Each CDR3 is given with its conserved first and last residue. The D gene is left open where the match is weak. Some rows have no size entry. The others give once, few or many, or a class for an expanded clone.

V gene	D gene	J gene	clone size	CDR3 protein	CDR3 DNA
TRBV2	.	TRBJ2-7	many	CASSETYEQYF	TGTGCCAGCAGTGAGACCTACGAGCAGTACTTC
TRBV5-1	.	TRBJ2-1	many	CASSLATGVYNEQFF	TGCGCCAGCAGCTTGGCCACTGGAGTTTACAATGAGCAGTTCTTC
TRBV19	.	TRBJ2-1	.	CASSEGSGDEQFF	TGTGCCAGTAGTGAGGGATCGGGGGATGAGCAGTTCTTC
TRBV27	TRBD2	TRBJ2-3	.	CASRAGGGGADTQYF	TGTGCCAGCAGGGCGGGAGGGGGTGGCGCAGATACGCAGTATTTT
TRBV12-3/TRBV12-4	TRBD1	TRBJ2-3	many	CASSLISQGVEDTQYF	TGTGCCAGCAGTTTAATTTCCCAGGGGGTCGAGGATACGCAGTATTTT
TRBV27	TRBD1	TRBJ2-7	.	CASRDPGQHLSEQYF	TGTGCCAGCAGGGACCCGGGACAGCATTTGTCCGAGCAGTACTTC
TRBV12-3/TRBV12-4	TRBD1	TRBJ1-5	.	CASSPTGPNQPQHF	TGTGCCAGCAGTCCGACAGGGCCAAATCAGCCCCAGCATTTT
TRBV3-1	TRBD1	TRBJ2-7	few	CASTGGQGSNEQYF	TGTGCCAGCACCGGGGGACAGGGAAGCAACGAGCAGTACTTC
TRBV14	.	TRBJ1-2	.	CASSQEGTVRTGYTF	TGTGCCAGCAGCCAAGAGGGAACCGTAAGGACTGGCTACACCTTC
TRBV5-8	.	TRBJ2-2	few	CASSLHPGESTGELFF	TGTGCCAGCAGCTTGCACCCAGGGGAGAGCACCGGGGAGCTGTTTTTT
TRBV6-5	.	TRBJ1-4	.	CASSYSRVREKLFF	TGTGCCAGCAGTTACAGCAGGGTTCGGGAAAAACTGTTTTTT
TRBV12-3/TRBV12-4	TRBD1	TRBJ2-1	many	CASRYTGGDEQFF	TGTGCCAGCAGGTATACAGGGGGCGATGAGCAGTTCTTC
TRBV7-9	.	TRBJ1-1	few	CASSPTYRKDTEAFF	TGTGCCAGCAGCCCCACGTACCGTAAAGACACTGAAGCTTTCTTT
TRBV5-5	.	TRBJ2-7	few	CASSFLRGQGKTYEQYF	TGTGCCAGCAGCTTCCTAAGGGGCCAGGGAAAGACCTACGAGCAGTACTTC
TRBV27	.	TRBJ2-7	many	CASNKPQGLEHEQYF	TGTGCCAGCAATAAACCGCAAGGTCTAGAGCACGAGCAGTACTTC